The 22 T cell receptor beta chains listed next were all sequenced from one sample in a study of T-cell reconstitution after alpha-beta-depleted transplantation in children. Unique molecular identifiers tagged the TCRbeta library. TCRdb re-called the PCR reads with MiXCR, one entry per CDR3 protein. The sample includes approximately 980,000 distinct CDR3 sequences, roughly 29% of them seen just once. The sequencing here drew on PBMCs, mostly from graft donor cells, taken 360 days after TCRalphabeta/CD19-depleted stem cell transplant. The receptor set was obtained from a boy younger than two who had a stem cell transplant for SCID, so the T cells may come from the graft donor.

This sequence joins TRBV4-3 and TRBJ2-2, with D possibly TRBD2 on 5 matching bases. Trimming took 0 bases from V and 5 from J, leaving 10 bases between them. This CDR3 contains 15 residues. Germline-derived CDR1 and CDR2 are LGHNA and YSLEER. The CDR3 sequence: CASSQDPPGTGELFF. The CDR3 region has the DNA TGCGCCAGCAGCCAAGATCCCCCGGGGACCGGGGAGCTGTTTTTT.

This sequence joins TRBV9 and TRBJ2-5, with D uncertain. Trimming took off 3 bases at V and 5 bases at J, with 14 bases between the two ends. CDR1 and CDR2 from the germline V gene are SGDLS and YYNGEE. There are 14 residues in the CDR3. The CDR3 loop is CASSAGMMGETQYF. DNA of the CDR3: TGTGCCAGCAGCGCGGGTATGATGGGGGAGACCCAGTACTTC.

This clonotype showed up many times. The rearrangement joins TRBV5-1 to TRBJ2-5; D gene ambiguous. Trimming removed 1 base from V and 3 bases from J, with 4 bases in between. Germline V gene lookup returns CDR1 SGHRS and CDR2 YFSETQ. This CDR3 region has 12 residues. CDR3 nucleotide sequence: TGCGCCAGCAGCTTGAGTGAAGAGACCCAGTACTTC. Its translation is CASSLSEETQYF.

This chain links TRBV5-1 with TRBJ1-1; D not certain. CDR1 is SGHRS and CDR2 is YFSETQ in the germline V gene. V shed 0 bases and J shed 0 bases, with 9 bases lying between them. This CDR3 has 15 amino acids. CDR3 bases: TGCGCCAGCAGCTTGGAGCCTTCAATGAACACTGAAGCTTTCTTT. Its translation: CASSLEPSMNTEAFF.

This clonotype occurred many times. V usage is TRBV12-3 or TRBV12-4 and J usage is TRBJ2-1; D remains unclear. There are 12 residues in the CDR3. V shed 6 bases and J shed 4 bases, with 7 bases lying between them. The CDR3 region is CASRPNYNEQFF. The CDR3 DNA follows: TGTGCCAGCAGACCCAATTACAATGAGCAGTTCTTC.

In its sample, this clonotype was seen a few times. J is TRBJ2-2 and V is TRBV15; D perhaps matches TRBD2 (6 bases). Germline assignment: CDR1 LNHNV and CDR2 YYDKDF (reference sequence). Trimming removed 9 bases from V and 5 bases from J, with 19 bases in between. CDR3 size: 15 residues. This CDR3 is CATREGGAGTGELFF. CDR3 sequence (DNA): TGTGCCACTAGAGAGGGCGGGGCGGGAACCGGGGAGCTGTTTTTT. The whole variable domain, remainder taken from reference TRBV15 and TRBJ2-2, is DAMVIQNPRYQVTQFGKPVTLSCSQTLNHNVMYWYQQKSSQAPKLLFHYYDKDFNNEADTPDNFQSRRPNTSFCFLDIRSPGLGDTAMYLCATREGGAGTGELFFGEGSRLTVL.

This chain uses TRBV7-6 with TRBJ1-3; D remains unclear. The germline V gene encodes CDR1 SGHVS and CDR2 FNYEAQ. V was trimmed by 2 bases and J by 4 bases, leaving 9 bases between them. The CDR3 is made up of 14 amino acids. CDR3 sequence: CASSLSWAGNTIYF. The DNA of the CDR3 is TGTGCCAGCAGCTTAAGTTGGGCCGGAAACACCATATATTTT. Looking up the rest from reference TRBV7-6 and TRBJ1-3 gives the full variable domain: GAGVSQSPRYKVTKRGQDVALRCDPISGHVSLYWYRQALGQGPEFLTYFNYEAQQDKSGLPNDRFSAERPEGSISTLTIQRTEQRDSAMYRCASSLSWAGNTIYFGEGSWLTVV.

The rearrangement uses TRBV6-1 and TRBJ2-4; 7 nucleotides line up with TRBD1. V was pared by 5 bases and J by 6 bases, with 7 bases of the junction left unmatched. Germline CDR1 MNHNS, CDR2 SASEGT. CDR3 size: 14 residues. The CDR3 spells CASSTTGSRNIQYF. The CDR3 nucleotides read TGTGCCAGCAGTACGACAGGGTCCAGAAACATTCAGTACTTC.

The table lists this clonotype with a count of one. The chain uses TRBV20-1 and TRBJ2-3; the D is unclear. Deletions cut 6 bases from V and 1 base from J, with 17 bases between. This CDR3 region has 15 residues. Germline V CDR1 and CDR2: DFQATT, SNEGSKA (reference sequence). The chain's CDR3 is CSALVWAGGTDTQYF. In DNA, the CDR3 is TGCAGTGCCCTGGTTTGGGCTGGGGGCACAGATACGCAGTATTTT.

The J gene is TRBJ2-1, the V gene TRBV9; D tentatively reads TRBD1 or TRBD2 (5 bases each). The CDR3 runs to 17 residues. Trimming took 2 bases from V and 8 from J, leaving 23 bases between them. The germline gives CDR1 SGDLS, CDR2 YYNGEE. The DNA of the CDR3 is TGTGCCAGCAGCGTGCCAGGAGAACAGGACGGGGCCGATGAGCAGTTCTTC. Translating gives CASSVPGEQDGADEQFF.

CDR3 DNA: TGTGCCAGCAGTTTGGGACAGGGGGCGAGGGGCAATGAGCAGTTCTTC. Translating it yields CASSLGQGARGNEQFF. The chain recombines TRBV12-3 or TRBV12-4 with TRBJ2-1; 12 positions match TRBD1. Losses at the gene ends were 3 bases for V and 6 bases for J; bases not matched to a gene: 6. The CDR3 consists of 16 residues.

The chain couples TRBV7-9 to TRBJ2-3; D could derive from TRBD1 or TRBD2 (5 bases each). Germline V gene lookup returns CDR1 SEHNR and CDR2 FQNEAQ (reference sequence). V was pared by 5 bases and J by 2 bases, with 17 bases between. This CDR3 comprises 16 residues. CDR3 sequence reads: CASSLWDGPTTDTQYF. CDR3 coding DNA: TGTGCCAGCAGCCTGTGGGACGGTCCGACCACAGATACGCAGTATTTT.

The sample holds many counts of this clonotype. At one boundary the junction diverges from the germline segment, which might be a read error. CDR3 DNA: TGTGCCAGCAGCCCCAATTGGGACGTCGTATTT. As protein: CASSPNWDVVF. The chain links TRBV6-6 to TRBJ1-1; possibly TRBD1 for D (5 bases). This CDR3 has 11 amino acids. Per germline, CDR1 MNHNY and CDR2 SVGAGI (reference sequence).

The chain couples TRBV5-1 to TRBJ2-1, with D uncertain. The germline gives CDR1 SGHRS, CDR2 YFSETQ. This CDR3 is 14 amino acids long. Trimming left V 0 bases short and J 7 bases short, with 11 bases between. CDR3 residues: CASSLVGQINEQFF. CDR3 DNA sequence: TGCGCCAGCAGCTTGGTAGGTCAAATAAATGAGCAGTTCTTC.

V gene TRBV12-3 or TRBV12-4 combines with J gene TRBJ1-3; no clear D gene. V lost 0 bases, J lost 8 bases, and 8 bases lay in between. CDR3 size: 13 residues. CDR3: CASSLAPRDTIYF. The CDR3 DNA is TGTGCCAGCAGTTTAGCGCCGAGGGACACCATATATTTT.

This clonotype has just a few counts. V gene TRBV20-1 combines with J gene TRBJ2-1; D may correspond to TRBD1 or TRBD2 (5 bases each). Germline V lookup: CDR1 DFQATT, CDR2 SNEGSKA (reference sequence). This CDR3 is built from 17 residues. Trimming left V 0 bases short and J 3 bases short, with 18 bases between. The CDR3 is CSARDWRTGLSYNEQFF. The CDR3 bases are TGCAGTGCTAGAGATTGGAGAACGGGGCTTAGCTACAATGAGCAGTTCTTC.

The chain uses TRBV20-1 and TRBJ1-2; maybe TRBD1 (5 bases). With 6 bases removed from V and 8 bases from J, the gap between germline ends came to 16 bases. The CDR3 totals 12 residues. Germline CDR1 DFQATT, CDR2 SNEGSKA (reference sequence). CDR3 coding DNA: TGCAGTGCCACAGGATCCGTGGAGGGCTACACCTTC. It specifies CSATGSVEGYTF.

The gene calls are TRBV12-3 or TRBV12-4 and TRBJ1-4; no reliable D call. Trimming removed 2 bases at V and 8 bases at J, with 12 bases between. The CDR3 covers 14 residues. The CDR3 is CASSLRRTGEKLFF. The CDR3 nucleotides read TGTGCCAGCAGTTTACGGCGAACGGGGGAAAAACTGTTTTTT.

V gene TRBV9 combines with J gene TRBJ1-6, with unresolved D. The CDR3 loop spans 15 amino acids. The V gene lost 3 bases and the J gene lost 7 bases, with 14 bases spanning the gap. Looked up from germline, CDR1 is SGDLS and CDR2 is YYNGEE. CDR3 protein: CASSADRLGNSPLHF. The CDR3 region has the DNA TGTGCCAGCAGCGCCGACCGACTTGGGAATTCACCCCTCCACTTT.

V and J are TRBV5-1 and TRBJ2-3, with 7 bases matching TRBD1. CDR1 is SGHRS and CDR2 is YFSETQ in the germline V gene. The V and J ends lost 4 bases and 2 bases, in that order; junction bases with no gene match: 13. The CDR3 extends over 17 amino acids. CDR3 in DNA: TGCGCCAGCAGCCCCGGACCGATGACAGGGAACACAGATACGCAGTATTTT. Protein: CASSPGPMTGNTDTQYF.

The chain joins TRBV4-1 to TRBJ2-7; 10 positions agree with TRBD2. Germline CDR1 MGHRA, CDR2 YSYEKL. Losses at the gene ends were 1 base for V and 1 base for J; bases not matched to a gene: 10. The CDR3 runs to 18 residues. The CDR3 DNA follows: TGCGCCAGCAGCCAAGGGCCGCTAGCGGGGGCCCTATCCTACGAGCAGTACTTC. It codes for CASSQGPLAGALSYEQYF.

The sample holds a few counts of this clonotype. The chain carries TRBV7-9 and TRBJ2-1, with 10 bases matching TRBD1. The CDR3 runs 15 residues. With V trimmed by 5 bases and J by 9 bases, 10 bases remained unmatched. The germline V gene encodes CDR1 SEHNR and CDR2 FQNEAQ (reference sequence). CDR3 sequence reads: CASSMPGTGEREQFF. For the CDR3, the DNA is TGTGCCAGCAGCATGCCCGGGACAGGGGAACGTGAGCAGTTCTTC.